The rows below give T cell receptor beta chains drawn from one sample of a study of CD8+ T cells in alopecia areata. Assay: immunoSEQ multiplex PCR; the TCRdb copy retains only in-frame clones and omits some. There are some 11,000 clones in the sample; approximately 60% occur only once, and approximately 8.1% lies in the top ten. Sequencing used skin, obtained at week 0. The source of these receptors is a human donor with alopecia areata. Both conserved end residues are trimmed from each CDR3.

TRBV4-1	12	ASSQAGEVDTQY
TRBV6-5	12	ASSYAGWKTEAF
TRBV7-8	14	ASRLGSRGNAYEQY
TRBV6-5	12	ASTYATGFTEAF
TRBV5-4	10	ASSLRAIGYT
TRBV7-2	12	ASSLDYSYNEQF
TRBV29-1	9	SVGDGYEQY
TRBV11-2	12	ASSLRGKTDTQY
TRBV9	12	ASSVGRGDYGYT
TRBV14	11	ASRSGAGNEQF
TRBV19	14	ASSRRDRGTYNEQF
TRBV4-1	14	ASSQKPGQGANEQY
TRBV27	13	ASSPTSSGANVLT
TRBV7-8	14	ASSLAGARGLSGYT
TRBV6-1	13	ASRSRTSAYNEQF
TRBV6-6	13	ASSLTSGSRETQY
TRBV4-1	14	ASSQVITGGGQPQH
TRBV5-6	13	ASSKSQGPNTEAF
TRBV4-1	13	ASSRLDGAGETQY
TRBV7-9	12	ASSLGLSYNEQF
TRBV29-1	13	SAKTDPFSGNTIY
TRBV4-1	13	ASRLLAGGYNEQF
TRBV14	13	ASSQDGGGDSRLY
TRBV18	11	ASSPSRSGEAF
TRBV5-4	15	ASSLVLAGNLQETQY
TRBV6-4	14	ASSEVSGSGDNEQF
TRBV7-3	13	ASSPSGGRADTQY
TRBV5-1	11	ASSLAANAEAF
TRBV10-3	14	AIRPLFGTASYEQY
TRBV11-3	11	ASSEQGNAEAF
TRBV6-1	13	ASRFRLGGNQPQH
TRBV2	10	ASSGTEDTQY
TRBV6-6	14	ASSYSQDREGDEQY
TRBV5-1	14	ASSLGAGVGTDTQY
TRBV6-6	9	ASGQVNEQY
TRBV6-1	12	ASSQSNVDTEAF
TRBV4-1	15	ASSSRLAGAAGETQY
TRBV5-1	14	ASSPGTANSNQPQH
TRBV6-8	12	ASSALAERYEQY
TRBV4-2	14	ASSQASGRDYNEQF
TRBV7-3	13	ASSLDSGRYNEQF
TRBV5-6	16	ASSLVVVWGRLAETQY
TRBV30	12	AWSVSPGGYGYT
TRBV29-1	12	SGYGQGQDYGYT
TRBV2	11	AVPRGSYNEQF
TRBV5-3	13	ASNLGTDSNQPQH
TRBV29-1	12	SVLAGGPEETQY
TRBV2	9	AISRKVEAF
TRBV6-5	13	ASSTRDRAKNIQY
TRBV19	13	ASSMDREVLEKLF
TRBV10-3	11	AIHPGGFYEQY
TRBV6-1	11	ASIGQGKTEAF
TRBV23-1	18	ASSQYPIEAAPSGANVLT
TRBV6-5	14	ASSYKPQGGREKLF